One and the same sample provided the 18 T cell receptor beta chains below, sequenced in a study of OX40 agonist ivuxolimab in advanced cancers. Sequencing was performed with immunoSEQ multiplex PCR; in TCRdb, only in-frame clones are kept and a portion is missing. The sample consists of roughly 100,000 clones, roughly 84% of them appearing once. The sequencing used CD4+ or CD8+ T cells sorted from blood, collected in a trial of the OX40 agonist ivuxolimab. Receptor source: an adult with an advanced solid tumor such as melanoma, head and neck, liver or kidney cancer.

The chain recombines TRBV5-4 with TRBJ1-4, with TRBD1 identical over 7 bases. The CDR3 runs 13 residues. V lost 4 bases, J lost 8 bases, and 5 bases stayed unmatched. Germline CDR1 is SGHNT and CDR2 is YYREEE (reference sequence). The CDR3 bases are TGTGCCAGCAGCCCCGGACAGGAAGAAAAACTGTTTTTT. Encoded protein: CASSPGQEEKLFF.

This sequence joins TRBV9 and TRBJ1-5, with D tentatively TRBD1 (5 bases). The CDR3 loop spans 15 amino acids. From germline, CDR1 is SGDLS and CDR2 YYNGEE. V lost 6 bases and J 4 bases, leaving 17 bases between the germline ends. This CDR3 is CASNRVSGRNQPQHF. The CDR3 bases are TGTGCCAGCAACCGGGTCTCAGGGAGAAATCAGCCCCAGCATTTT. Supplemented by reference TRBV9 and TRBJ1-5, the full variable domain reads DSGVTQTPKHLITATGQRVTLRCSPRSGDLSVYWYQQSLDQGLQFLIQYYNGEERAKGNILERFSAQQFPDLHSELNLSSLELGDSALYFCASNRVSGRNQPQHFGDGTRLSIL.

In this sample, this clone turned up once. V usage is TRBV6-6 and J usage is TRBJ2-1; D is unclear. This CDR3 comprises 14 residues. The V end was cut by 0 bases, the J end by 7 bases, with 10 bases between. Germline lookup yields CDR1 MNHNY and CDR2 SVGAGI (reference sequence). CDR3 nucleotide sequence: TGTGCCAGCAGTTACTCGACCGCTAGGAATGAGCAGTTCTTC. This sequence encodes CASSYSTARNEQFF.

This clone showed up just a few times. The chain links TRBV11-2 to TRBJ2-7; 9 bases are a match to TRBD2. Per the germline V gene, CDR1 is SGHAT and CDR2 is FQNNGV. The CDR3 runs to 14 residues. Trimming took 6 bases from V and 6 from J; bases not matched to a gene: 9. In DNA, the CDR3 is TGTGCCAGCAGGTCGACTAGCGGAGGGGGCGAGCAGTACTTC. It yields the protein CASRSTSGGGEQYF. Drawing the rest from reference TRBV11-2 and TRBJ2-7, the complete variable domain is EAGVAQSPRYKIIEKRQSVAFWCNPISGHATLYWYQQILGQGPKLLIQFQNNGVVDDSQLPKDRFSAERLKGVDSTLKIQPAKLEDSAVYLCASRSTSGGGEQYFGPGTRLTVT.

V usage is TRBV25-1 and J usage is TRBJ1-6; tentative D call: TRBD1 (5 bases). Germline CDR1 and CDR2: MGHDK and SYGVNS. The ends were cut back, 4 bases at V and 8 bases at J, with 15 bases in the middle. The length of the CDR3 is 15 residues. This chain's CDR3 is CASSGGQGGDSPLHF. The CDR3 DNA sequence: TGTGCCAGCAGTGGTGGTCAGGGAGGCGATTCACCCCTCCACTTT.

The chain carries TRBV30 and TRBJ2-3; D might be TRBD1 (5 bases). Germline V gene sequence: CDR1 GTSNPN, CDR2 SVGIG (reference sequence). There are 16 residues in the CDR3. V was clipped by 4 bases and J by 4 bases, with 21 bases between them. In DNA, the CDR3 is TGTGCCTGGAACCAGGGAACCACCTGGGGTTCAGATACGCAGTATTTT. Its translation is CAWNQGTTWGSDTQYF.

This chain uses TRBV27 with TRBJ1-1, with TRBD1 as a possible D gene (5 bases). V shed 2 bases and J shed 9 bases, with 7 bases lying between them. The CDR3 is 11 amino acids. CDR1 is MNHEY and CDR2 is SMNVEV in the germline V gene (reference sequence). The CDR3 coding sequence is TGTGCCAGCAGTTTAGGGGGGAAAGCTTTCTTT. This translates into CASSLGGKAFF.

This clone was observed once. The chain recombines TRBV11-1 with TRBJ1-2; D not certain. V was shortened by 3 bases and J by 3 bases, with 14 bases between the two germline ends. This CDR3 is built from 15 residues. The germline V gene encodes CDR1 SGHAT and CDR2 FQDESV (reference sequence). CDR3 coding DNA: TGTGCCAGCAGCTTCGGAGAGGGTAGTGACTATGGCTACACCTTC. It yields the protein CASSFGEGSDYGYTF.

This clone was detected only a few times. This chain links TRBV28 with TRBJ1-5; no reliable D call. Germline-derived CDR1 and CDR2 are MDHEN and SYDVKM. V was pared by 2 bases and J by 3 bases, with 11 bases between. This CDR3 has 15 amino acids. For the CDR3, the DNA is TGTGCCAGCAGTTTAGGGAGGGCCTTCAATCAGCCCCAGCATTTT. Translated: CASSLGRAFNQPQHF. Supplemented by reference TRBV28 and TRBJ1-5, the full variable domain reads DVKVTQSSRYLVKRTGEKVFLECVQDMDHENMFWYRQDPGLGLRLIYFSYDVKMKEKGDIPEGYSVSREKKERFSLILESASTNQTSMYLCASSLGRAFNQPQHFGDGTRLSIL.

The V gene is TRBV19, the J gene TRBJ1-4; possible D gene TRBD1, 6 bases. CDR3 length: 14 amino acids. V shed 4 bases and J shed 6 bases, with 12 bases lying between them. Germline lookup yields CDR1 LNHDA and CDR2 SQIVND (reference sequence). As DNA, the CDR3 is TGTGCCAGTAGTACGACAGGATGGGATGAAAAACTGTTTTTT. It codes for CASSTTGWDEKLFF.

The V gene is TRBV11-2, the J gene TRBJ2-1, with 9 bases lining up with TRBD2. Germline V CDR1 and CDR2: SGHAT, FQNNGV. After removal of 3 bases from V and 7 bases from J, the junction contained 10 bases not matched to a gene. The CDR3 extends over 16 amino acids. CDR3 region: CASSFSVAGEGNEQFF. DNA of the CDR3: TGTGCCAGCAGCTTCTCGGTAGCGGGAGAAGGTAATGAGCAGTTCTTC.

The V call is TRBV19, the J call TRBJ2-1; 7 nucleotides agree with TRBD2. The ends lost 6 bases at V and 9 bases at J; junction bases unmatched: 11. Per germline, CDR1 LNHDA and CDR2 SQIVND (reference sequence). The CDR3 length is 14 residues. CDR3: CASRPGGGTSEQFF. In DNA, the CDR3 is TGTGCCAGTAGGCCGGGGGGAGGGACGAGTGAGCAGTTCTTC.

This clone has just a few counts. This chain connects TRBV9 to TRBJ2-3; D possibly corresponds to TRBD1 (6 bases). The CDR3 is made up of 14 amino acids. With 0 bases removed from V and 1 base from J, the gap between germline ends came to 6 bases. The germline CDR1 and CDR2 sequences are SGDLS and YYNGEE. CDR3 sequence reads: CASSVGTGTDTQYF. The CDR3 nucleotides read TGTGCCAGCAGCGTAGGGACAGGCACAGATACGCAGTATTTT. The full variable domain, with the rest looked up from reference TRBV9 and TRBJ2-3, is DSGVTQTPKHLITATGQRVTLRCSPRSGDLSVYWYQQSLDQGLQFLIQYYNGEERAKGNILERFSAQQFPDLHSELNLSSLELGDSALYFCASSVGTGTDTQYFGPGTRLTVL.

The chain couples TRBV20-1 to TRBJ2-3; D gene uncertain. V was pared by 6 bases and J by 9 bases, with 13 bases between. Germline loops: CDR1 DFQATT, CDR2 SNEGSKA (reference sequence). The CDR3 extends over 11 amino acids. The CDR3 DNA follows: TGCAGTGCCCAGGACGGACCCACGCAGTATTTT. It specifies CSAQDGPTQYF.

This clone was detected a few times. The chain recombines TRBV28 with TRBJ2-3, with D uncertain. The germline V and J ends were trimmed by 2 bases and 5 bases, with 5 bases remaining between them. The CDR3 extends over 12 amino acids. The germline gives CDR1 MDHEN, CDR2 SYDVKM. CDR3 residues: CASSLMGDTQYF. In DNA form, the CDR3 reads TGTGCCAGCAGTTTAATGGGAGATACGCAGTATTTT.

V and J are TRBV4-1 and TRBJ1-4; 10 bases are a match to TRBD1. Germline values: CDR1 MGHRA, CDR2 YSYEKL. The length of the CDR3 is 14 residues. V gave up 5 bases and J gave up 5 bases; unmatched junction bases: 2. CDR3 DNA: TGCGCCAGCAGCGACAGGGGGCTGAATGAAAAACTGTTTTTT. It encodes CASSDRGLNEKLFF.

The chain joins TRBV7-8 to TRBJ1-2; D is undetermined. The ends were cut back, 1 base at V and 5 bases at J, with 14 bases in the middle. This CDR3 is built from 15 residues. The germline gives CDR1 SGHVS, CDR2 FQNEAQ. The CDR3 nucleotides read TGTGCCAGCAGCTTAGATTCCAGGTCGGGGTATGGCTACACCTTC. Amino acids: CASSLDSRSGYGYTF.

Of note for this clone: One end of the junction does not line up with germline, which may come from a read error. This chain joins TRBV11-2 and TRBJ2-1, with unresolved D. CDR1 is SGHAT, CDR2 FQNNGV, per germline. The CDR3 length is 13 residues. DNA of the CDR3: TGTGCCAGCAGCTTAGACTCCCACAATGAGCAGTTCTTC. Amino acid sequence: CASSLDSHNEQFF.